One TCR beta chain is described in this entry. The antigen remains unidentified. The protocol was immunoSEQ multiplex PCR, while the TCRdb copy is restricted to in-frame clones and leaves out a portion. The data show some 76,000 clones, approximately 87% seen once. During the collection period, no donor immune events like infections were recorded. These data come from a study of identifying expanded T cells in peripheral blood. Overall study findings and caveats: Across healthy donors, higher total template counts meant significantly greater approximately two-week count variance. Differentially abundant clones: around 1.2 between replicates, just under 17 at 2 to 3 weeks, less than 20 at four.

The CDR3 extends over 16 amino acids. V shed 0 bases and J shed 5 bases, with 15 bases lying between them. Germline assignment: CDR1 LGHNA and CDR2 YSLEER. V is TRBV4-3 and J is TRBJ2-3, with D possibly TRBD1 on 5 matching bases. This clonotype originated in a person between 18 and 70 years old in good health. Sequencing used blood. The CDR3 nucleotides read TGCGCCAGCAGCCAAGATGCAGGGTGGGCCCGAGATACGCAGTATTTT. It yields the protein CASSQDAGWARDTQYF.